Here is one TCR beta chain with its context. What this receptor recognizes is not known. No per-base quality is available; no much larger clone lies one base away. The library was produced with the immunoSEQ multiplex PCR assay. A mixture of 60 forward primers for TCR Vbeta segments and 13 reverse primers for TCR Jbeta segments was used in the multiplex PCR. The CDR3 region of rearranged TCR beta genes was amplified from genomic DNA by a multiplex PCR assay. Amplified TCR beta libraries were sequenced as 87-base-pair reads on the Illumina HiSeq System. The authors' pipeline ran thus. In a later analysis, some 80 million unique TCR beta chains were counted across the approximately 620 repertoires, and around 10 million of these chains were shared by at least two donors. Raw reads were error-corrected and collapsed into unique sequences with a nearest-neighbor algorithm that merged closely related sequences to remove PCR and sequencing errors. CDR3 sequences were aligned to IMGT reference sequences to assign V, D and J gene segments. For a sequence to be retained, at least a six-nucleotide match to both a V gene segment and a J gene segment was required. Rearrangements were called productive when the CDR3 lacked stop codons and stayed in frame with V and J; all others were non-productive. Following IMGT convention, CDR3 was defined as the stretch from the second conserved V-encoded cysteine to the conserved J-encoded phenylalanine. The earlier analysis of about 610 of the donors excluded sequences that lacked an unambiguous match to a single V gene segment. In an earlier analysis of 500 to 750 of the donors, V segments were called functional above 56.7% productive rearrangements and were called segregating when the between-donor standard deviation exceeded 5%. A statistical classification framework was developed to diagnose cytomegalovirus status using the catalog of TCR beta chain sequences. In a later analysis, TCR nucleotide sequences were compared against IMGT/GENE-DB human TR gene sequences so that V and J genes could be assigned. A later analysis assigned CDR3 sequences and most-parsimonious VDJ recombination scenarios with the TCRdist pipeline. In a later analysis, each TCR beta chain was defined by its CDR3 amino acid sequence together with its V-gene family, and reads lacking a unique V-gene family were excluded. A later analysis removed several hundred highly shared, low-generation-probability nucleotide sequences to deal with suspected cross-contamination and a sequencing artifact. A later analysis calculated a clonal expansion index for each public chain from normalized within-repertoire ranks of inferred template counts. Generation probabilities in a later analysis came from a VDJ recombination model fitted to out-of-frame rearrangements, and those results were checked against IGoR. Hypergeometric tests were used in a later analysis to score TCR-TCR, TCR-HLA and TCR-CMV co-occurrence, with a repertoire-size bias correction applied to the TCR pairs. To estimate false discovery rates, a later analysis permuted the HLA or CMV assignments 20 times. A later analysis grouped co-occurring TCRs with DBSCAN, adding TCRdist sequence similarity when clustering within HLA-allele-positive subsets. Repertoires with fewer than 30,000 or more than 120,000 public chains, plus five repertoires with anomalous nucleotide sharing, were excluded from co-occurrence clustering. TCRdb holds this immuneACCESS table with in-frame rearrangements only. Some clones are missing; in checked studies, unresolved V genes explain under half, and the rest has no known cause. That table is the source of V, J and clone size, and D and trimming were worked out from the DNA. The sample table holds tens of thousands of clones, of which approximately 80% were seen once. Of the sample, 2.7% falls within the top ten clones.

These data come from a study of cytomegalovirus exposure and HLA in healthy donors (dated by TCRdb to about 2017). Context from the whole study: An earlier analysis of roughly 630 of the donors reported about 290 Gb of sequence data and around 110 million unique TCR beta sequences from roughly 180 million T cells. Using immunosequencing, the study profiled T cell repertoires from around 670 subjects and related those repertoires to cytomegalovirus serostatus. The study aimed to test whether signatures of past pathogen exposure could be identified by cataloging public T cell receptors. Every repertoire in the discovery cohort had been generated on one and the same sequencing platform. Of the approximately 370 genotyped donors, 65% to 90% were placed in the genetic ancestry cluster associated with self-reported Caucasian donors. A separate validation cohort of more than 100 different subjects was used in addition to the roughly 720-subject first cohort. High-throughput TCR immunosequencing, statistical association of individual TCRs with disease status, and machine learning were combined to predict cytomegalovirus infection status. Genome-wide SNP genotypes for about 65% of the roughly 670 donors were used in a later genetic analysis, which treated that subset as a discovery cohort. In an earlier analysis of 587 of the donors, high-throughput TCR beta sequencing was used to judge whether each TCR beta V gene segment behaved as functional or pseudogenic. Donor age, sex, ethnicity and CMV serostatus were compiled together with the repertoire data. An early release covering around 630 HLA-typed donors comprised 300 to 350 gigabases of sequencing data and around 85 million unique TCR sequences. The number of typed donors differed by locus: about 629-630 for A, B, C, DRB1 and DQB1; 500 to 550 for DQA1; 606 for DPA1; and some 450 for DPB1. Roughly five DR-DQ haplotypes were handled as single units for association and clustering, since linkage in the cohort was strong. HLA typing covered class I and class II loci at four-digit resolution. Rather than using new phenotypic data, the later analysis identified candidate immune exposures from TCR beta sequences and from how often those sequences occurred across donors. Among about 400 genotyped donors of the cohort, an average of approximately 200,000 unique TCR beta nucleotide sequences was sequenced per donor, of which 15% to 20% were non-productive. A later analysis re-analyzed previously published TCR beta repertoires from 600 to 850 donors and added high-resolution HLA genotyping to study TCR occurrence patterns.

In total, approximately 610 healthy bone marrow donors made up the cohort. Cohort members were all nominally healthy when sampled, although unrecorded immune exposures were likely present. The donor was CMV seronegative and belonged to the group of 380 or so seronegative cohort members. A peripheral blood sample was collected from each donor, and TCR beta sequencing was performed on peripheral blood mononuclear cells. The Qiagen DNeasy Blood Extraction Kit was used to extract genomic DNA from the blood cell samples. V is shortened by 11 bases, J by 0 bases, and the region joining them spans 10 bases. The germline V gene specifies ENHRY as CDR1 and SYGVKD as CDR2. Including cysteine and phenylalanine, the CDR3 has 13 amino acids. Only the CDR3 DNA is retained, 39 bases long and in frame from the first base. What the study reported, not specific to this receptor: Approximately 16 rarely observed V segments, including chromosome 9 orphons, were excluded from the earlier analysis of several hundred of the donors because counts were too low. A further reported finding was that TCR beta sequences accurately predicted the HLA-A and HLA-B alleles for most subjects in the first cohort. Correlated functional status among segregating V segments might reflect linkage disequilibrium, but an unknown experimental factor could not be ruled out. The sequencing pipeline was judged likely to have produced a cluster of highly shared sequence variants as a technical artifact. In a later analysis, about 16,000 TCR beta sequences were associated with specific HLA alleles at a false discovery rate of 0.05. In a later genetic analysis, fewer N-insertions in productive TCRs were reported among donors in an Asian-associated ancestry cluster than the roughly 640-donor mean. Most TCR sequences were observed very rarely across donors, whereas some public TCRs were present in many individuals. Strong co-occurrence of HLA alleles, especially DR and DQ, made assigning TCR associations to individual alleles difficult. The authors suggested that the approach could potentially be extended to other disease states and immunological phenotypes. In a later genetic analysis, a missense DCLRE1C variant was associated with V-gene and J-gene trimming of TCR beta chains, and the association was replicated in an independent cohort. The study listed approximately 160 TCR beta chains as associated with cytomegalovirus. Broadly in line with IMGT annotations, most TCR beta V segments showed up in productive rearrangements about 87% or about 30% of the time in an earlier analysis of 450 to 600 of the donors. In a later analysis, the rate of TCR association differed among HLA loci, with DRB1 alleles having the most associated TCRs and HLA-C alleles having the fewest. A later analysis found that most CMV-associated TCR beta chains appeared HLA-restricted, with HLA associations seemingly driven largely by CMV exposure. Because the 87-base-pair reads could not distinguish some IMGT-functional V segments, including TRBV6-2 and TRBV6-3, those segments were excluded. A few of the identified cytomegalovirus-associated TCR beta chains were confirmed in vitro to be specific for cytomegalovirus antigens. In this cohort, only TCR beta chains were sequenced, and detectable features were limited by the absence of alpha or paired-chain data. Cytomegalovirus status was reported to be diagnosed by the classifier with high specificity and sensitivity in both the original and validation cohorts. Compared with equally common non-associated chains, HLA-associated TCR beta chains in a later analysis were more clonally expanded and had lower generation probabilities. A later analysis reported that several top co-occurrence clusters appeared linked to parvovirus B19, influenza, CMV and Epstein-Barr virus. HLA typing was unavailable for some donors at each locus, so association tests used only the typed subset. CMV serostatus was the only immune exposure information available for the cohort. Roughly uniform sequencing depth across donors was assumed in presence/absence analyses, although this assumption may not hold.

Specimen: PBMCs. The sequence derives from a man aged 25 to 40 in good health and CMV-seronegative. In this chain, TRBV10-3 is recombined with TRBJ2-2; matching of 6 bases hints at TRBD2 as the D gene. The bases read TGTGCCGTCGGGAGCTCGAACACCGGGGAGCTGTTTTTT. This yields the protein CAVGSSNTGELFF.